Below, 8 T cell receptor beta chains from the same sample are listed, as sequenced in a study of OX40 agonist ivuxolimab in advanced cancers. Using immunoSEQ multiplex PCR, the repertoire was profiled, and TCRdb retains in-frame clones only, with some absent. The sample has about 89,000 clones, roughly 84% seen once; the top ten hold 0.25% to 0.3%. Sequenced here: CD4+ or CD8+ T cells sorted from blood, sampled in a trial of the OX40 agonist ivuxolimab. All receptors derive from an adult with an advanced solid tumor such as melanoma, head and neck, liver or kidney cancer.

This chain connects TRBV7-5 to TRBJ2-5; TRBD1, the table's D call, lacks a check against the DNA. TRBV7-5 is a known pseudogene. This CDR3 region has 17 residues. CDR3 DNA sequence: TGTGCCAGAAGCACCCTACGCCGGGGACATGATCAAGAGACCCAGTACTTC. Translated, it gives CARSTLRRGHDQETQYF.

CDR3 nucleotides: TGCGCCAGCAGCTTGGCGGTCCAGGGTAGCACAGATACGCAGTATTTT. This encodes CASSLAVQGSTDTQYF. The gene calls are TRBV5-1 and TRBJ2-3, with TRBD1 as a possible D gene (5 bases). This CDR3 is 16 amino acids long. CDR1 SGHRS and CDR2 YFSETQ come from the germline V gene. The germline V and J ends were trimmed by 0 bases and 0 bases, with 11 bases remaining between them.

The chain combines TRBV27 with TRBJ2-7; D unclear. The length of the CDR3 is 14 residues. Trimming pared 0 bases from V and 3 bases from J, leaving 9 bases between. Germline V gives CDR1 MNHEY, CDR2 SMNVEV (reference sequence). The CDR3 region is CASSLSLTNYEQYF. Written as DNA, the CDR3 is TGTGCCAGCAGTTTATCATTGACAAACTACGAGCAGTACTTC.

The V and J genes are TRBV5-1 and TRBJ2-5; D unclear. V lost 2 bases, J lost 3 bases, and 14 bases lay in between. Germline V gives CDR1 SGHRS, CDR2 YFSETQ. CDR3 length: 15 residues. This CDR3 is CASSFGVGGEETQYF. In DNA form, the CDR3 reads TGCGCCAGCAGCTTTGGTGTGGGCGGAGAAGAGACCCAGTACTTC.

This sequence joins TRBV5-1 and TRBJ1-4, with 7 bases that match TRBD1. Germline V gene data show CDR1 as SGHRS and CDR2 as YFSETQ. The CDR3 sequence is 15 residues long. V gave up 4 bases and J gave up 3 bases; unmatched junction bases: 6. CDR3 nucleotide sequence: TGCGCCAGCAGCGGATGGACAGGCCCTAATGAAAAACTGTTTTTT. Amino acids: CASSGWTGPNEKLFF.

As regards this clone: Compared with germline, one end of the junction differs, possibly owing to a read error. The chain recombines TRBV7-7 with TRBJ2-1; tentative D call: TRBD2 (5 bases). The CDR3 covers 14 residues. Germline loops: CDR1 SSHAT, CDR2 FNYEAQ (reference sequence). CDR3 bases: TGTGCTAGCAGCTTGGCCACGGGAAACAATGAGCAGTTCTTC. This gives the protein CASSLATGNNEQFF.

This clone has a single count. This chain uses TRBV4-1 with TRBJ1-1; maybe TRBD1 (6 bases). Trimming removed 3 bases at V and 1 base at J, with 21 bases between. CDR3 length equals 18 residues. Germline lookup yields CDR1 MGHRA and CDR2 YSYEKL. The CDR3 reads CASSHPLPGVLGNTEAFF. In DNA, the CDR3 is TGCGCCAGCAGCCATCCCCTCCCAGGGGTCCTCGGGAACACTGAAGCTTTCTTT.

The DNA of the CDR3 is TGTGCCATCAGCGAACAGGGGGCAGGCAATGAGCAGTTCTTC. It encodes CAISEQGAGNEQFF. The chain couples TRBV10-3 to TRBJ2-1; 9 positions agree with TRBD1. The germline V gene encodes CDR1 ENHRY and CDR2 SYGVKD. The CDR3 length is 14 residues. J gave up 6 bases and V 6 bases, and 6 bases lay outside the gene matches.